The 28 T cell receptor beta chains presented below share a single source sample, sequenced in a study of cytomegalovirus exposure and HLA in healthy donors. PCR employed 60 Vbeta and 13 Jbeta primers. TCRdb keeps only in-frame clones here, not all; method: immunoSEQ multiplex PCR. The specimen's table records 60,000 to 70,000 clones. The specimen was PBMCs. The receptor source for this set is a man aged 25 to 40 in good health and CMV-seropositive.

The V call is TRBV4-2, the J call TRBJ2-5; the D gene is possibly TRBD2 (6 bases). The V end was cut by 1 base, the J end by 4 bases, with 7 bases between. The CDR3 consists of 13 residues. The V gene's germline CDR1 is LGHNA and CDR2 YNFKEQ. For the CDR3, the DNA is TGTGCCAGCAGCCAAGTCGGGGGAGAGACCCAGTACTTC. Translating gives CASSQVGGETQYF.

The chain carries TRBV6-5 and TRBJ2-1; 10 bases fit TRBD2. Germline CDR1 MNHEY, CDR2 SVGAGI. The V gene end was trimmed by 5 bases and the J gene end by 6 bases; junction bases not matched to a gene: 7. CDR3 length: 15 residues. The CDR3 DNA reads TGTGCCAGCAGTCTCTTCGGGACTAGCGTCAATGAGCAGTTCTTC. This gives the protein CASSLFGTSVNEQFF.

V is TRBV6-5 and J is TRBJ1-1; 7 bases agree with TRBD1. There are 13 residues in the CDR3. Germline assignment: CDR1 MNHEY and CDR2 SVGAGI. V was clipped by 6 bases and J by 2 bases; unmatched bases: 3. In nucleotides, the CDR3 is TGTGCCAGCAGCCGACAGGGAAACACTGAAGCTTTCTTT. Encoded protein: CASSRQGNTEAFF.

The chain uses TRBV9 and TRBJ2-3; D is perhaps TRBD2 (7 bases). The length of the CDR3 is 17 residues. Trimming removed 0 bases from V and 3 bases from J, with 17 bases in between. Germline assignment: CDR1 SGDLS and CDR2 YYNGEE. CDR3: CASSVGSQQGGTDTQYF. The CDR3 region has the DNA TGTGCCAGCAGCGTAGGATCACAACAGGGAGGGACAGATACGCAGTATTTT. The full variable domain, in which reference TRBV9 and TRBJ2-3 provide the parts outside the CDR3, is DSGVTQTPKHLITATGQRVTLRCSPRSGDLSVYWYQQSLDQGLQFLIQYYNGEERAKGNILERFSAQQFPDLHSELNLSSLELGDSALYFCASSVGSQQGGTDTQYFGPGTRLTVL.

The chain is built from TRBV5-1 and TRBJ1-1, with 9 bases that match TRBD1. Germline V CDR1 and CDR2: SGHRS, YFSETQ. The trim removed 4 bases at V and 0 bases at J, leaving 10 bases unmatched. This CDR3 comprises 17 residues. CDR3 sequence (DNA): TGCGCCAGCAGCGTGGAGGGGACAGGGTTCATGAACACTGAAGCTTTCTTT. Translating gives CASSVEGTGFMNTEAFF.

This chain links TRBV5-6 with TRBJ1-2, with D maybe TRBD1 (5 bases). The CDR3 consists of 13 residues. The germline V and J ends were trimmed by 0 bases and 8 bases, with 11 bases remaining between them. CDR1 is SGHDT, CDR2 YYEEEE, per germline. The CDR3 reads CASSLGGVEGYTF. DNA for the CDR3: TGTGCCAGCAGCTTGGGGGGGGTAGAAGGCTACACCTTC.

The chain carries TRBV5-6 and TRBJ1-1; TRBD1 matches 8 bases. V lost 2 bases, J lost 3 bases, and 3 bases stayed unmatched. The germline V gene encodes CDR1 SGHDT and CDR2 YYEEEE. The length of the CDR3 is 14 residues. CDR3 loop: CASSFGTGDTEAFF. The CDR3 bases are TGTGCCAGCAGCTTCGGGACAGGCGACACTGAAGCTTTCTTT.

The rearrangement uses TRBV29-1 and TRBJ2-7; possible D gene TRBD2, 6 bases. Trimming shortened V by 4 bases and J by 7 bases, and 20 bases separated the two germline ends. This CDR3 contains 14 residues. Germline V gene data show CDR1 as SQVTM and CDR2 as ANQGSEA. The DNA of the CDR3 is TGCAGCGTTGGACTCTTTGGCAGGGAGGTGGAGCAGTACTTC. Translating gives CSVGLFGREVEQYF.

The rearrangement links TRBV4-1 to TRBJ2-7; TRBD1 aligns across 10 bases. Germline V gives CDR1 MGHRA, CDR2 YSYEKL. The V gene end was trimmed by 2 bases and the J gene end by 2 bases; junction bases not matched to a gene: 6. The CDR3 has 16 amino acids. In DNA, the CDR3 is TGCGCCAGCAGCCAATACGAGGGACAGGGGCCCTACGAGCAGTACTTC. Translating it yields CASSQYEGQGPYEQYF.

The rearrangement links TRBV30 to TRBJ1-2, with D possibly matching TRBD1 (5 bases). The CDR3 is 14 amino acids. The ends were cut back, 4 bases at V and 5 bases at J, with 17 bases in the middle. The germline V gene has CDR1 GTSNPN and CDR2 SVGIG (reference sequence). This chain's CDR3 is CAWTRKGTPYGYTF. For the CDR3, the DNA is TGTGCCTGGACCAGAAAGGGGACTCCTTATGGCTACACCTTC.

As regards this clone: Other DNA sequences from this sample encode an identical CDR3 as well. CDR3 nucleotide sequence: TGTGCCAGCAGTGACGGGACATCGGGGAATGAGCAGTTCTTC. Translation gives CASSDGTSGNEQFF. The chain carries TRBV6-4 and TRBJ2-1, with a tentative D call TRBD1 (6 bases). V shed 2 bases and J shed 7 bases, with 12 bases lying between them. Germline CDR1 and CDR2: MRHNA and SNTAGT. This CDR3 comprises 14 residues.

This rearrangement joins TRBV7-3 to TRBJ2-7; 9 nucleotides agree with TRBD1. The CDR3 covers 15 residues. Germline V gene sequence: CDR1 SGHTA, CDR2 FQGTGA. Losses at the gene ends were 2 bases for V and 2 bases for J; bases not matched to a gene: 4. In nucleotides, the CDR3 is TGTGCCAGCAGCTTAGGACAGGGGTTCCCCTACGAGCAGTACTTC. It encodes CASSLGQGFPYEQYF.

V and J are TRBV6-1 and TRBJ2-7, with 14 bases identical to TRBD2. V shed 10 bases, J shed 4 bases, and the junction held 6 bases outside the gene matches. CDR3 size: 14 residues. CDR1 MNHNS and CDR2 SASEGT come from the germline V gene. CDR3 amino acids: CAITWTSGGYEQYF. In DNA, the CDR3 is TGTGCCATCACCTGGACTAGCGGGGGGTACGAGCAGTACTTC.

The chain links TRBV7-9 to TRBJ2-5; TRBD1 aligns across 8 bases. Trimming removed 5 bases from V and 5 bases from J; junction bases left unmatched: 10. CDR3 length: 15 residues. Germline values: CDR1 SEHNR, CDR2 FQNEAQ (reference sequence). The CDR3 nucleotides read TGTGCCAGCAGCCGAGGCGCAGGGGGCGTGGAGACCCAGTACTTC. Protein product: CASSRGAGGVETQYF.

The CDR3 coding sequence is TGTGCCAGCAGTGGGCAGAGCGCGAACACCGGGGAGCTGTTTTTT. Its translation: CASSGQSANTGELFF. The V call is TRBV6-1, the J call TRBJ2-2; D gene uncertain. V lost 4 bases, J lost 0 bases, and 9 bases lay in between. The germline V gene has CDR1 MNHNS and CDR2 SASEGT. The CDR3 is 15 amino acids.

V and J are TRBV5-1 and TRBJ2-5; 8 positions agree with TRBD1. The CDR3 sequence is 14 residues long. CDR1 and CDR2 from the germline V gene are SGHRS and YFSETQ. V shed 4 bases and J 5 bases; nucleotides not matched to a gene: 7. The CDR3 nucleotides read TGCGCCAGCAGCCTCCAGGGGGCGAGGGAGACCCAGTACTTC. It specifies CASSLQGARETQYF.

The chain couples TRBV5-6 to TRBJ2-1; D unclear. This CDR3 has 11 amino acids. V was trimmed by 0 bases and J by 12 bases, leaving 7 bases between them. CDR1 is SGHDT and CDR2 is YYEEEE in the germline V gene. Here the CDR3 reads CASSLGARQFF. CDR3 in DNA: TGTGCCAGCAGCTTGGGGGCACGGCAGTTCTTC.

The chain employs TRBV4-1 and TRBJ2-7; 7 positions match TRBD1. CDR3 size: 14 residues. Germline CDR1 and CDR2: MGHRA and YSYEKL. Germline trimming cut 4 bases from V and 2 bases from J; bases unmatched to any gene: 5. As DNA, the CDR3 is TGCGCCAGCAGCCCCCGACAGGGAGCCTACGAGCAGTACTTC. It translates to CASSPRQGAYEQYF.

V usage is TRBV4-2 and J usage is TRBJ1-1; the D is unclear. Germline loops: CDR1 LGHNA, CDR2 YNFKEQ. This CDR3 has 13 amino acids. With 4 bases removed from V and 6 bases from J, the gap between germline ends came to 12 bases. The CDR3 is CASSRYTRAEAFF. The CDR3 nucleotides are TGTGCCAGCAGCCGGTATACGAGGGCTGAAGCTTTCTTT.

This sequence joins TRBV5-6 and TRBJ2-1; D remains ambiguous. Germline CDR1 and CDR2: SGHDT and YYEEEE. With 1 base removed from V and 5 bases from J, the gap between germline ends came to 10 bases. The CDR3 has 14 residues. The CDR3 here is CASSLWQADNEQFF. The DNA of the CDR3 is TGTGCCAGCAGCTTGTGGCAGGCTGACAATGAGCAGTTCTTC.

The chain employs TRBV2 and TRBJ2-7; TRBD2 is a possible D gene (6 bases). Germline V gene sequence: CDR1 SNHLY, CDR2 FYNNEI. V dropped 8 bases and J dropped 5 bases, with 16 bases sitting between them. CDR3 length: 13 amino acids. CDR3 sequence: CASFEPSGDEQYF. CDR3 bases: TGTGCCAGCTTCGAACCATCGGGGGACGAGCAGTACTTC.

This chain connects TRBV5-6 to TRBJ2-4, with TRBD2 identical over 8 bases. The V and J ends lost 0 bases and 9 bases, in that order; junction bases with no gene match: 8. CDR3 length equals 15 residues. Looked up from germline, CDR1 is SGHDT and CDR2 is YYEEEE. The CDR3 here is CASSLGTGGRFIQYF. CDR3 sequence (DNA): TGTGCCAGCAGCTTGGGGACGGGGGGGCGATTCATTCAGTACTTC. Based on the CDR3 plus reference TRBV5-6 and TRBJ2-4, the full variable domain is DAGVTQSPTHLIKTRGQQVTLRCSPKSGHDTVSWYQQALGQGPQFIFQYYEEEERQRGNFPDRFSGHQFPNYSSELNVNALLLGDSALYLCASSLGTGGRFIQYFGAGTRLSVL.

CDR3: CASTLGELARTGEQFF. In DNA form, the CDR3 reads TGTGCCAGCACCTTAGGGGAACTAGCGCGCACGGGGGAGCAGTTCTTC. The gene calls are TRBV9 and TRBJ2-1, with 7 bases identical to TRBD2. The CDR3 loop spans 16 amino acids. Germline CDR1 SGDLS, CDR2 YYNGEE. The junction had 19 bases not matched to a gene; V was cut back by 6 bases and J by 10 bases.

This rearrangement joins TRBV28 to TRBJ1-5, with 7 bases aligning to TRBD1. Germline CDR1 is MDHEN and CDR2 is SYDVKM. This CDR3 has 15 amino acids. V was clipped by 7 bases and J by 4 bases; unmatched bases: 10. The CDR3 reads CASTLSTGPNQPQHF. Here the CDR3 DNA reads TGTGCCAGCACCCTCTCGACAGGGCCTAATCAGCCCCAGCATTTT. Full variable domain (rest looked up from reference TRBV28 and TRBJ1-5): DVKVTQSSRYLVKRTGEKVFLECVQDMDHENMFWYRQDPGLGLRLIYFSYDVKMKEKGDIPEGYSVSREKKERFSLILESASTNQTSMYLCASTLSTGPNQPQHFGDGTRLSIL.

The CDR3 sequence is CASSTRDRGHNSPLHF. In DNA, the CDR3 is TGTGCCAGCAGCACACGGGACAGGGGCCATAATTCACCCCTCCACTTT. This chain links TRBV7-2 with TRBJ1-6; 10 nucleotides agree with TRBD1. CDR1 and CDR2 from the germline V gene are SGHTA and FQGNSA. The trim removed 5 bases at V and 5 bases at J, leaving 6 bases unmatched. The CDR3 has 16 amino acids.

This chain uses TRBV6-4 with TRBJ2-3; TRBD2 matches at 11 bases. Looked up from germline, CDR1 is MRHNA and CDR2 is SNTAGT. The CDR3 consists of 15 residues. Trimming took 0 bases from V and 4 from J; bases not matched to a gene: 0. This CDR3 reads CASSDSSGGADTQYF. The CDR3, as DNA: TGTGCCAGCAGTGACTCTAGCGGGGGGGCAGATACGCAGTATTTT.

J is TRBJ1-6 and V is TRBV18; a possible D gene is TRBD1 (5 bases). The V end was cut by 1 base, the J end by 8 bases, with 12 bases between. This CDR3 is 15 amino acids long. Germline V gene data show CDR1 as KGHSH and CDR2 as LQKENI. CDR3 region: CASSPQGRDDSPLHF. CDR3 sequence (DNA): TGTGCCAGCTCACCACAGGGCAGGGATGATTCACCCCTCCACTTT.

The chain links TRBV29-1 to TRBJ2-1; TRBD1 matches at 9 bases. CDR1 and CDR2 from the germline V gene are SQVTM and ANQGSEA. CDR3 length equals 14 residues. V lost 6 bases, J lost 9 bases, and 12 bases stayed unmatched. In nucleotides, the CDR3 is TGCAGCGTCCCTACCTACAGGGGGCCTAGTGAGCAGTTCTTC. Amino acids: CSVPTYRGPSEQFF.